This T cell receptor beta chain was recovered during a study of tumor-infiltrating lymphocytes in primary liver carcinoma. Turning to the study itself: Surgical resection served as treatment for the primary liver carcinoma of these patients. Productive TCRbeta reads per sample were roughly 3.5 to 8 million, not differing by tissue.

Unsorted whole blood served as the source of blood RNA, and germline DNA was extracted as well. Patients were treatment-naive with chronic HBV infection. Approximately 4 milliliters of peripheral blood were gathered ahead of the operation. This clonotype was counted a few times. TCR beta cDNA was prepared out of about 510 ng total RNA by means of a constant-region primer. Libraries covering TCR beta were generated through three nested multiplex PCR rounds (using a slightly modified ARM-PCR). With TRBV1-TRBV30 forward primers and a C-beta reverse primer, the first two PCR rounds were run for 10 to 11 cycles each. A single record per CDR3 protein comes from TCRdb applying MiXCR to the multiplex PCR reads. The sample records 250,000 to 400,000 distinct CDR3 sequences, 60% to 80% being singletons. The CDR3 covers 15 residues. J lost 1 base, V lost 9 bases, and 8 bases had no gene match.

The V and J genes are TRBV12-3 or TRBV12-4 and TRBJ2-2; 7 bases are shared with TRBD1. The sample consisted of peripheral blood. The receptor was isolated from a man between 40 and 49 years old with primary liver carcinoma and hepatitis B virus infection. CDR3 nucleotides: TGTGCCAGTAGAACGGACAGGTGGAACACCGGGGAGCTGTTTTTT. It translates to CASRTDRWNTGELFF.